Detailed here is one T cell receptor (beta chain). No antigen is known for it. These data come from a study of shared clonotypes between healthy human individuals. Regarding the study as a whole: Generation of non-shared clonotypes was less probable than generation of clonotypes shared by all four donors. Sorted-subset sequencing was shown by rarefaction to be incomplete despite large depth.

The CDR3 spans 14 residues. The germline V and J ends were trimmed by 1 base and 8 bases, with 17 bases remaining between them. CDR1 and CDR2 (germline): GTSNPN, SVGIG (reference sequence). It was at deep level that the assay was run. Some clones are missing from TCRdb's copy, which holds only in-frame ones; the method was immunoSEQ multiplex PCR. Of approximately 320,000 clones in the sample, around 74% were seen once. This sequence was found in a man younger than 40 in good health. The rearrangement uses TRBV30 and TRBJ1-2, with D perhaps TRBD1 (6 bases). Sequences were obtained from memory CD4+ T cells sorted from blood. As to subset: CD45RA-negative fraction. The CDR3 spells CAWSASPLQGGYTF. CDR3 DNA: TGTGCCTGGAGTGCCTCACCTCTACAGGGCGGCTACACCTTC. Drawing the rest from reference TRBV30 and TRBJ1-2, the complete variable domain is SQTIHQWPATLVQPVGSPLSLECTVEGTSNPNLYWYRQAAGRGLQLLFYSVGIGQISSEVPQNLSASRPQDRQFILSSKKLLLSDSGFYLCAWSASPLQGGYTFGSGTRLTVV.